Here is one TCR beta chain with its context. Time point in this sample: blood 2 weeks post-SBRT. Documented treatment: 15 Gy SBRT to primary tumor, nephrectomy 4 weeks later. After SBRT, blood was collected at 2 and 4 weeks, plus baseline. Data came from immunoSEQ multiplex PCR; TCRdb stores just in-frame clones and leaves some out. The sample holds roughly 130,000 clones; 88% are singletons and the top ten take around 6%. The data originate from a study of radiation and T cells in renal cell carcinoma. This CDR3 is 14 amino acids long. From germline, CDR1 is MDHEN and CDR2 SYDVKM. V shed 4 bases and J 5 bases; nucleotides not matched to a gene: 7.

The chain couples TRBV28 to TRBJ1-2; 7 bases map to TRBD1. The TCR sequence derives from an older woman with renal cell carcinoma. This specimen was blood, taken from a patient whose treatment included radiotherapy and nephrectomy. CDR3 in amino acids: CASSSLTGSYGYTF. The CDR3 nucleotides read TGTGCCAGCAGTTCTCTGACAGGGTCATATGGCTACACCTTC.